The 21 T cell receptor beta chains reported below all come from one sample, sequenced in a study of blood T cells in healthy people across ages (dated by TCRdb to about 2015). Library preparation was by 5' RACE. Sequencing relied on an Illumina HiSeq 2500. The second PCR ran for about 6 to 11 cycles and used a J-beta primer mix along with a sample-barcoded 5' primer. TCRdb cleaned the public reads at Q25 with fastp, built clones with MiXCR and kept in-frame beta chains. Identical CDR3 proteins give one entry, which carries the most common genes and DNA. This sample gives about 930,000 distinct CDR3 sequences in total; approximately 32% of them show up just once. The top ten clones comprise about 9.4% of the sample. Separately, the same data were catalogued under a study of T cells of mothers and their children.

Source material: blood. Receptors originate from a woman in her thirties or forties in good health.

The rearrangement joins TRBV9 to TRBJ1-1; 7 nucleotides match TRBD1. After removal of 4 bases from V and 0 bases from J, the junction contained 12 bases not matched to a gene. Germline V gene data show CDR1 as SGDLS and CDR2 as YYNGEE. The CDR3 length is 17 residues. This CDR3 reads CASSPRGGAIMNTEAFF. The CDR3 DNA is TGTGCCAGCAGCCCTCGAGGGGGCGCAATCATGAACACTGAAGCTTTCTTT. The full variable domain, rest sourced from reference TRBV9 and TRBJ1-1, is DSGVTQTPKHLITATGQRVTLRCSPRSGDLSVYWYQQSLDQGLQFLIQYYNGEERAKGNILERFSAQQFPDLHSELNLSSLELGDSALYFCASSPRGGAIMNTEAFFGQGTRLTVV.

This clonotype was seen more than once but under ten times. The genes are TRBV10-3 and TRBJ1-1, with D perhaps TRBD1 (5 bases). V lost 3 bases, J lost 1 base, and 18 bases lay in between. Germline-derived CDR1 and CDR2 are ENHRY and SYGVKD. The CDR3 extends over 17 amino acids. CDR3 loop: CAISDLSGQGPNTEAFF. CDR3 nucleotides: TGTGCCATCAGTGACCTTTCAGGGCAGGGACCGAACACTGAAGCTTTCTTT.

On this clonotype: Mismatch with germline at one junction end may stem from a read error. The gene calls are TRBV9 and TRBJ2-6; perhaps TRBD1 as D (5 bases). The CDR3 runs 13 residues. In germline, CDR1 is SGDLS, CDR2 YYNGEE. Here the CDR3 reads CASSVDGANVRTF. The CDR3 coding sequence is TGTGCCAGCAGCGTAGATGGGGCCAACGTCCGGACTTTC.

This clonotype was seen a handful of times. V is TRBV7-8 and J is TRBJ2-1; the match to TRBD1 covers 10 bases. J lost 9 bases, V lost 7 bases, and 9 bases had no gene match. CDR1 is SGHVS, CDR2 FQNEAQ, per germline. The CDR3 length is 14 residues. The CDR3 is CASNRQGARGEQFF. As DNA, the CDR3 is TGTGCCAGCAACAGACAGGGGGCCCGCGGTGAGCAGTTCTTC.

This clonotype turned up a few times. The rearrangement links TRBV11-1 to TRBJ2-2; 8 nucleotides align to TRBD1. The V gene end was trimmed by 2 bases and the J gene end by 2 bases; junction bases not matched to a gene: 4. Per germline, CDR1 SGHAT and CDR2 FQDESV (reference sequence). The CDR3 runs to 16 residues. The CDR3, as DNA: TGTGCCAGCAGCTTATCAGGGGGCGAAAACACCGGGGAGCTGTTTTTT. The encoded protein is CASSLSGGENTGELFF.

This chain links TRBV12-3 or TRBV12-4 with TRBJ2-7; D gene uncertain. The V and J ends lost 5 bases and 6 bases respectively, with 14 bases between them. The CDR3 is 13 amino acids. CDR3 in DNA: TGTGCCAGCAGTCTCCTCGGCCTGACCGAGCAGTACTTC. Residues: CASSLLGLTEQYF.

For this clonotype: A single base separates this from a much larger clone, so it may be a read error. The gene calls are TRBV12-3 or TRBV12-4 and TRBJ2-1, with D tentatively TRBD1 (5 bases). Trimming pared 6 bases from V and 4 bases from J, leaving 16 bases between. The CDR3 covers 15 residues. In nucleotides, the CDR3 is TGTGCCAGCAGCATCAGGGAACTGCATTACAATGAGCAGTTCTTC. This gives the protein CASSIRELHYNEQFF.

For the CDR3, the DNA is TGTGCCAGCAGTTACTCTCTCAGGGGGCCAGGTGGCTACACCTTC. Amino acids: CASSYSLRGPGGYTF. J is TRBJ1-2 and V is TRBV6-5, with 8 bases aligning to TRBD1. This CDR3 region has 15 residues. The trim removed 0 bases at V and 7 bases at J, leaving 7 bases unmatched. Germline assignment: CDR1 MNHEY and CDR2 SVGAGI.

This clonotype was recorded many times. The chain has TRBV4-1 and TRBJ1-2, with TRBD1 identical over 8 bases. V was clipped by 6 bases and J by 4 bases; unmatched bases: 4. Germline loops: CDR1 MGHRA, CDR2 YSYEKL. This CDR3 region has 13 residues. The CDR3 sequence: CASRSTGAYGYTF. As DNA, the CDR3 is TGCGCCAGCAGGTCGACAGGGGCCTATGGCTACACCTTC.

The chain recombines TRBV29-1 with TRBJ2-1; TRBD2 matches 7 bases. J was trimmed by 2 bases and V by 7 bases; bases with no gene match: 8. The germline CDR1 and CDR2 sequences are SQVTM and ANQGSEA. The length of the CDR3 is 14 residues. The CDR3 reads CSGRGIGAYNEQFF. In DNA form, the CDR3 reads TGCAGCGGGCGGGGGATTGGGGCCTACAATGAGCAGTTCTTC.

In this sample, this clonotype turned up many times. The rearrangement joins TRBV20-1 to TRBJ2-7; D could derive from TRBD1 or TRBD2 (5 bases each). The CDR3 covers 15 residues. The V end lost 0 bases, the J end lost 1 base, and 13 bases lay between the germline ends. CDR1 is DFQATT and CDR2 is SNEGSKA in the germline V gene (reference sequence). The CDR3 DNA follows: TGCAGTGCTAGAGATTGGGGGAAAGGATCCTACGAGCAGTACTTC. Its translation: CSARDWGKGSYEQYF.

The V gene is TRBV5-1, the J gene TRBJ2-7; TRBD1 agrees at 7 bases. The germline V gene has CDR1 SGHRS and CDR2 YFSETQ. This CDR3 has 14 amino acids. V gave up 5 bases and J gave up 3 bases; unmatched junction bases: 8. CDR3 residues: CASRIVTGDYEQYF. The CDR3, as DNA: TGCGCCAGCAGGATCGTTACAGGGGACTACGAGCAGTACTTC.

This rearrangement joins TRBV12-3 or TRBV12-4 to TRBJ2-3; 7 nucleotides agree with TRBD1. J lost 6 bases, V lost 7 bases, and 16 bases had no gene match. The CDR3 sequence is 16 residues long. The CDR3 is CASTLTAWDRGDTQYF. CDR3 nucleotides: TGTGCCAGCACCTTGACGGCATGGGACAGAGGGGATACGCAGTATTTT.

The CDR3 DNA follows: TGTGCCAGCAGCGAAAGGCAGCTGAACACTGAAGCTTTCTTT. It translates to CASSERQLNTEAFF. The chain has TRBV3-1 and TRBJ1-1; D unresolved. CDR3 length equals 14 residues. Germline V CDR1 and CDR2: LGHDT, YNNKEL (reference sequence). The V gene lost 5 bases and the J gene lost 0 bases, with 10 bases spanning the gap.

This clonotype was seen many times. The chain is built from TRBV7-9 and TRBJ2-7; no clear D. Germline CDR1 SEHNR, CDR2 FQNEAQ (reference sequence). The CDR3 extends over 11 amino acids. V lost 5 bases and J lost 3, with 5 bases in between. The CDR3 nucleotides read TGTGCCAGCAGCGGAGTCTACGAGCAGTACTTC. Its protein product is CASSGVYEQYF.

In its sample, this clonotype was seen many times. The chain links TRBV6-5 to TRBJ1-2, with a tentative D call TRBD1 (5 bases). Germline-derived CDR1 and CDR2 are MNHEY and SVGAGI. Between the trimmed V and J ends, which lost 3 bases and 6 bases, there was a span of 8 bases. The CDR3 is made up of 12 amino acids. CDR3 residues: CASSYGAHGYTF. The CDR3 DNA is TGTGCCAGCAGTTATGGGGCGCATGGCTACACCTTC.

The rearrangement joins TRBV4-1 to TRBJ1-2; 9 nucleotides agree with TRBD1. V trimming: 1 base; J trimming: 4 bases; junction bases outside the gene matches: 4. The CDR3 loop spans 15 amino acids. Germline lookup yields CDR1 MGHRA and CDR2 YSYEKL. CDR3: CASSQGGTGIYGYTF. The CDR3 bases are TGCGCCAGCAGCCAAGGAGGGACAGGGATCTATGGCTACACCTTC.

CDR3 residues: CSARDKSQALWDTQYF. CDR3 in DNA: TGCAGTGCTAGGGATAAGAGCCAGGCCCTTTGGGATACGCAGTATTTT. This rearrangement joins TRBV20-1 to TRBJ2-3, with D hard to call. CDR3 length: 16 amino acids. Deletions cut 3 bases from V and 6 bases from J, with 22 bases between. In germline, CDR1 is DFQATT, CDR2 SNEGSKA (reference sequence).

This clonotype was found many times. The rearrangement uses TRBV9 and TRBJ1-1; 12 nucleotides agree with TRBD1. The CDR3 length is 18 residues. Germline lookup yields CDR1 SGDLS and CDR2 YYNGEE. Losses at the gene ends were 4 bases for V and 0 bases for J; bases not matched to a gene: 10. DNA for the CDR3: TGTGCCAGCAGCCCGGATGGGACAGGGGGCCCCCTGAACACTGAAGCTTTCTTT. Protein: CASSPDGTGGPLNTEAFF.

V gene TRBV4-3 combines with J gene TRBJ1-2; D perhaps matches TRBD1 (5 bases). CDR1 and CDR2 (germline): LGHNA, YSLEER. The CDR3 has 14 residues. The germline V and J ends were trimmed by 1 base and 7 bases, with 13 bases remaining between them. Here the CDR3 DNA reads TGCGCCAGCAGCCAAGTCAGGGCTGACTGTGGCTACACCTTC. Encoded protein: CASSQVRADCGYTF.

This clonotype was seen ten or more times. The J gene is TRBJ1-2, the V gene TRBV5-4; 8 bases are a match to TRBD1. From germline, CDR1 is SGHNT and CDR2 YYREEE (reference sequence). This CDR3 has 16 residues. J was trimmed by 3 bases and V by 4 bases; bases with no gene match: 11. CDR3 loop: CASSPGGAGGDYGYTF. The CDR3 DNA reads TGTGCCAGCAGCCCAGGAGGCGCAGGGGGCGACTATGGCTACACCTTC.